This TCR beta chain appears in the sequencing data of a study of blood T cell repertoires in COVID-19. About the research overall: Some COVID-19 samples were acute and others convalescent; all came from the United States, Italy and Spain. Sample material is recorded as cDNA or gDNA derived from T cells, B-cell-depleted T cells, or PBMCs.

It was during active infection that Seattle patients were enrolled and then longitudinally followed. This clone was seen once. In the original workflow: Amplification with reference gene primers provided the estimates of nucleated cell counts. Using immunoSEQ multiplex PCR, the repertoire was profiled, and TCRdb retains in-frame clones only, with some absent. V and J calls and clone size are copied from that table; D and trimming were computed from the DNA. The sample shows 300,000 to 400,000 clones, about 91% of them seen only once. Per germline, CDR1 SGHTS and CDR2 YDEGEE. The V end was cut by 4 bases, the J end by 2 bases, with 13 bases between. This CDR3 contains 14 residues.

This clonotype was sampled from a woman aged 25 to 39 with COVID-19, enrolled during active disease. The chain employs TRBV5-8 and TRBJ2-7, with a possible D match to TRBD1 (6 bases). Sequences were obtained from peripheral blood. CDR3 protein: CASSGTGTAYEQYF. In DNA, the CDR3 is TGTGCCAGCAGCGGTACAGGGACGGCCTACGAGCAGTACTTC. Complete variable domain (other parts from reference TRBV5-8 and TRBJ2-7): EAGVTQSPTHLIKTRGQQATLRCSPISGHTSVYWYQQALGLGLQFLLWYDEGEERNRGNFPPRFSGRQFPNYSSELNVNALELEDSALYLCASSGTGTAYEQYFGPGTRLTVT.